This TCR beta chain was captured by sequencing in a study of blood T cells in healthy people across ages. Regarding the study as a whole: Estimates of diversity drawn from one million T cells were considered underestimates.

The V gene end was trimmed by 4 bases and the J gene end by 2 bases; junction bases not matched to a gene: 11. The CDR3 covers 16 residues. The germline gives CDR1 SGHRS, CDR2 YFSETQ. PCR was performed a second time for 7 to 11 cycles using a sample-barcoded 5' primer and a J-beta primer mix. TCRdb fed the 5' RACE reads into MiXCR, producing one record per CDR3 protein. The repertoire holds around 1.5 million distinct CDR3 sequences, with approximately 63% as singletons. As to this clonotype: Antigen unknown.

What was sequenced was blood. This clonotype originated in a man younger than 30 in good health. The J gene is TRBJ1-2, the V gene TRBV5-1; 7 bases are shared with TRBD1. The CDR3 spells CASSPILWTGNYGYTF. As DNA, the CDR3 is TGCGCCAGCAGCCCGATCCTATGGACAGGCAACTATGGCTACACCTTC.